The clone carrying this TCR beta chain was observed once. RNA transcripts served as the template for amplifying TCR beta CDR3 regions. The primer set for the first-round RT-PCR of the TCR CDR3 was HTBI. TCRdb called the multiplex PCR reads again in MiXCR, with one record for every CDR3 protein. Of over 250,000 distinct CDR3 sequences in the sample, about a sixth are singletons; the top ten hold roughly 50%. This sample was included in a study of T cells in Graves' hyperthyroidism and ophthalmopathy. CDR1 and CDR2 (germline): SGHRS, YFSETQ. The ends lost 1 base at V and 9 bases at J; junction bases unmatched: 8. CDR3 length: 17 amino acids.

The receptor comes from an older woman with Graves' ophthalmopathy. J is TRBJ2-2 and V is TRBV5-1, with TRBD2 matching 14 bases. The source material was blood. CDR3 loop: CASSLLGLAGARRELFF. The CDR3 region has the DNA TGCGCCAGCAGCTTGTTGGGACTAGCGGGAGCTCGGAGGGAGCTGTTTTTT.